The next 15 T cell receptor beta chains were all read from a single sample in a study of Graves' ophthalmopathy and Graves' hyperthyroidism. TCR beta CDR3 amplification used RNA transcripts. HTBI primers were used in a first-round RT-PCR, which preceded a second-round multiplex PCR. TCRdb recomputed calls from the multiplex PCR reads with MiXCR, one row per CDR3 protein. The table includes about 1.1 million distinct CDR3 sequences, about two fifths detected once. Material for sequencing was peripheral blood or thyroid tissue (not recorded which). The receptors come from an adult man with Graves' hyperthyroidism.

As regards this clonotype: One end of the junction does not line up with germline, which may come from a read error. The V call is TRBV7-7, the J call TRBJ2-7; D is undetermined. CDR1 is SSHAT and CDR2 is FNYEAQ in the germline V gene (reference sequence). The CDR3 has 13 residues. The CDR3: CASSLMDTGEQYF. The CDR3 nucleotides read TGTGCTAGCAGCTTAATGGATACCGGGGAGCAGTACTTC.

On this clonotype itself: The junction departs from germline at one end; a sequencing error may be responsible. The CDR3 sequence is CASSPFLGDQGGNTVYF. CDR3 sequence (DNA): TGTGCCAGCAGCCCGTTTTTAGGGGACCAAGGTGGAAACACCGTATATTTT. The chain couples TRBV4-2 to TRBJ1-3, with a possible D match to TRBD1 (5 bases). Germline V gives CDR1 LGHNA, CDR2 YNFKEQ. This CDR3 spans 17 amino acids.

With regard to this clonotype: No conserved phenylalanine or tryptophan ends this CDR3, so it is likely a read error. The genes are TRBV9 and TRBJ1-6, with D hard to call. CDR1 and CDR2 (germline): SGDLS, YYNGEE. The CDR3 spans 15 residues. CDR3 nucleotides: TGTGCCAGCAGCGTAGGGACGACCTATAATTCGCCCCTCCACCTT. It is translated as CASSVGTTYNSPLHL.

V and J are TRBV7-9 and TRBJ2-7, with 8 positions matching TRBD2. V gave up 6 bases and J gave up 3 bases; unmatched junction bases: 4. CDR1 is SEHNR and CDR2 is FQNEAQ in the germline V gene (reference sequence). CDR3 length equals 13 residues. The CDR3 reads CASRRGEFYEQYF. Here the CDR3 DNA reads TGTGCCAGCAGGCGGGGGGAATTCTACGAGCAGTACTTC.

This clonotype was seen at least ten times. The CDR3 DNA reads as TGTGCCAGCAGTCGAGACGGAGTCAACACTGAAGCTTTCTTT. Its protein is CASSRDGVNTEAFF. The V and J genes are TRBV6-6 and TRBJ1-1, with D unresolved. V was clipped by 5 bases and J by 2 bases, with 12 bases between them. The CDR3 has 14 residues. From germline, CDR1 is MNHNY and CDR2 SVGAGI (reference sequence).

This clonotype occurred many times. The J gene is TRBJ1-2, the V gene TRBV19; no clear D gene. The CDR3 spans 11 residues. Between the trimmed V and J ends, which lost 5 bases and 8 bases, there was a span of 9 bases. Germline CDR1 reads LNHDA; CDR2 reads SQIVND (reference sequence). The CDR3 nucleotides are TGTGCCAGTAGTTATCTGGGAGGCTACACCTTC. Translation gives CASSYLGGYTF.

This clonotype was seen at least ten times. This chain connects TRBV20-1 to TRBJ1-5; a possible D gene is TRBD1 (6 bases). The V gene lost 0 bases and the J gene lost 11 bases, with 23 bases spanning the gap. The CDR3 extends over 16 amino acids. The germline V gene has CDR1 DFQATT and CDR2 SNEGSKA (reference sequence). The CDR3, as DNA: TGCAGTGCTAGAGACCCCGCAGGGAGGGGGTTTGGGACCCAGCATTTT. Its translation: CSARDPAGRGFGTQHF.

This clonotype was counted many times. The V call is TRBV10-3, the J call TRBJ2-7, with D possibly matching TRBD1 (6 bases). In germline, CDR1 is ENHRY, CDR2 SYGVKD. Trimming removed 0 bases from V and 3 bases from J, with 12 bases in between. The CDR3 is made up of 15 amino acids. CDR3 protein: CAISESPDRRYEQYF. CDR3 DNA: TGTGCCATCAGTGAGTCACCAGACAGGCGCTACGAGCAGTACTTC.

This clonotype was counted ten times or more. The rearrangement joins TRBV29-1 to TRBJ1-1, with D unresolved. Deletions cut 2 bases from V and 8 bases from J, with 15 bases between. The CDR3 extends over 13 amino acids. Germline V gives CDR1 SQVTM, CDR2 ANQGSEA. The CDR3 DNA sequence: TGCAGCGTTGAAATCGACCGGGCGATGGAAGCTTTCTTT. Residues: CSVEIDRAMEAFF.

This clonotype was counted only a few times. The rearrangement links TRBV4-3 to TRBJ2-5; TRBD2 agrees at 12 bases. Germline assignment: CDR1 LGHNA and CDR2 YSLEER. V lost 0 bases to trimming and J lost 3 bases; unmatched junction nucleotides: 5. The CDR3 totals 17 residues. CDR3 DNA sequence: TGCGCCAGCAGCCAAGATGACCGACTAGCGGGGGAAGAGACCCAGTACTTC. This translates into CASSQDDRLAGEETQYF.

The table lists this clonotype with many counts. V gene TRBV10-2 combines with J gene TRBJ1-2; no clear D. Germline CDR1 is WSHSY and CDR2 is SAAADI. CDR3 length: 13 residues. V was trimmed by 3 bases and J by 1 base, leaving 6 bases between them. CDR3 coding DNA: TGCGCCAGCAGTGACATTGTTAACTATGGCTACACCTTC. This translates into CASSDIVNYGYTF.

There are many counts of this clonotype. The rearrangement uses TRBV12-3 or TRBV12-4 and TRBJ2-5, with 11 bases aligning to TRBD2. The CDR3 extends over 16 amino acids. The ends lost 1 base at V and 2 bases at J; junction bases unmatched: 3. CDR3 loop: CASSLVASGGQETQYF. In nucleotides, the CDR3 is TGTGCCAGCAGTTTAGTCGCTAGCGGGGGGCAAGAGACCCAGTACTTC.

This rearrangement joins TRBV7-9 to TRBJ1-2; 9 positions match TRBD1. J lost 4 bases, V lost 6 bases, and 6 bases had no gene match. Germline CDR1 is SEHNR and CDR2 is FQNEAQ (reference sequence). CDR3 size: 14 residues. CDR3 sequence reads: CASSFPTGGYGYTF. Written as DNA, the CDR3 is TGTGCCAGCAGTTTCCCGACAGGGGGCTATGGCTACACCTTC.

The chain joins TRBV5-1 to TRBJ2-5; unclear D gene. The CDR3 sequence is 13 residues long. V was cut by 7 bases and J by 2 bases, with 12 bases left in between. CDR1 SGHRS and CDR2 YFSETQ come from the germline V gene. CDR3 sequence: CASRASRQETQYF. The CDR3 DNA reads TGCGCCAGCCGAGCGAGTAGACAAGAGACCCAGTACTTC.

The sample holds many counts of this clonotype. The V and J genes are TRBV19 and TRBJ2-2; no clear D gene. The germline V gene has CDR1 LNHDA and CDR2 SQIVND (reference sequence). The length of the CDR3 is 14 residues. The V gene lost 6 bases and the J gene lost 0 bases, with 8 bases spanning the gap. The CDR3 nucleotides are TGTGCCAGTAGACGGGCCTCGAACACCGGGGAGCTGTTTTTT. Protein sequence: CASRRASNTGELFF. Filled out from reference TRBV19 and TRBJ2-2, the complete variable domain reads DGGITQSPKYLFRKEGQNVTLSCEQNLNHDAMYWYRQDPGQGLRLIYYSQIVNDFQKGDIAEGYSVSREKKESFPLTVTSAQKNPTAFYLCASRRASNTGELFFGEGSRLTVL.